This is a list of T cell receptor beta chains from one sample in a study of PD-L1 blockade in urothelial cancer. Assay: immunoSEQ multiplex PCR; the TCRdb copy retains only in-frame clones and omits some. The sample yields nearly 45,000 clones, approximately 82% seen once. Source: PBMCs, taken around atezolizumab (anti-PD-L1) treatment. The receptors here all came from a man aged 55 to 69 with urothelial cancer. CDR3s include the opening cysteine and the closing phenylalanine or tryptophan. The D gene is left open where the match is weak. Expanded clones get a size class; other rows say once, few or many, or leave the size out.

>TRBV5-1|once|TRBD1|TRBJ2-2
TGCGCCAGCAGCCTCAATGGGGACAGGCTCTACACCGGGGAGCTGTTTTTT
CASSLNGDRLYTGELFF
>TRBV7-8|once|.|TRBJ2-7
TGTGCCAGCAGCTTAGCAGGGAGACTCTCCTACGAGCAGTACTTC
CASSLAGRLSYEQYF
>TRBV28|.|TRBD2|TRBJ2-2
TGTGCCAGCAGTACTAGCGGGGGCACCGGGGAGCTGTTTTTT
CASSTSGGTGELFF
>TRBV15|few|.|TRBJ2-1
TGTGCCACCAGCAGAGCAGGCGACTCCTACAATGAGCAGTTCTTC
CATSRAGDSYNEQFF
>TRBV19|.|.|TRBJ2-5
TGTGCCAGTAGTATAACTCGGGGGAGAGGGGAGACCCAGTACTTC
CASSITRGRGETQYF
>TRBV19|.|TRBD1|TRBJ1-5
TGTGCCAGTAGCAAGATACCGGGACAGGGGCAGCCCCAGCATTTT
CASSKIPGQGQPQHF
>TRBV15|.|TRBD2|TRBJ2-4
TGTGCCACCAGCAGAGTCACTAGCGGGAGTTGGCAAAACATTCAGTACTTC
CATSRVTSGSWQNIQYF
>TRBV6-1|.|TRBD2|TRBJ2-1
TGTGCCAGCAGTCGGGGACTAGCGGGGGCCACTGAGCAGTTCTTC
CASSRGLAGATEQFF
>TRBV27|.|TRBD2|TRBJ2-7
TGTGCCAGCTGTACACGGGGGGGAAGCTCCTACGAGCAGTACTTC
CASCTRGGSSYEQYF
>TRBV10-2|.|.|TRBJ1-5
TGCGCCAGCAGTGAGCCCGCAGGGTCACCAGGGCAGCCCCAGCATTTT
CASSEPAGSPGQPQHF
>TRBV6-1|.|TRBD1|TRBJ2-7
TGTGCCAGCAGTAAGGGACAGGGTATTTACGAGCAGTACTTC
CASSKGQGIYEQYF
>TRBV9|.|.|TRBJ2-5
TGTGCCAGCAGCCCCCGGGGGAGCGGACAAGAGACCCAGTACTTC
CASSPRGSGQETQYF
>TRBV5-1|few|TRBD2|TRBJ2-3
TGCGCCAGCAGCGCCCGGCCCACTAGCGGCAGCACAGATACGCAGTATTTT
CASSARPTSGSTDTQYF
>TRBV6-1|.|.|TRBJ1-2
TGTGCCAGCAGTGAAGGGTCCCTAGCCAGCTATGGCTACACCTTC
CASSEGSLASYGYTF
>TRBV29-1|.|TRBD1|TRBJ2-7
TGCAGCGTAAAACAGGGGGCGAGGTACGAGCAGTACTTC
CSVKQGARYEQYF
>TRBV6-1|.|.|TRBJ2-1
TGTGCCAGCAGTCTAACAGGGATTCGACGTGAGCAGTTCTTC
CASSLTGIRREQFF
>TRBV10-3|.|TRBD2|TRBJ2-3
TGTGCCATCAGTGAAAAGCGGGAGTCAGATACGCAGTATTTT
CAISEKRESDTQYF
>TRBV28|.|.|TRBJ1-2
TGTGCCAGCGACAGTACTAACTATGGCTACACCTTC
CASDSTNYGYTF
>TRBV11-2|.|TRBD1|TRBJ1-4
TGTGCCAGCAGCTTGAGGGGGCCTAATGAAAAACTGTTTTTT
CASSLRGPNEKLFF
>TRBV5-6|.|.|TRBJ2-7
TGTGCCAGCACCACAAGGGGGAGAGGGGCCTACGAGCAGTACTTC
CASTTRGRGAYEQYF
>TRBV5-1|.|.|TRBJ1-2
TGCGCCAGCAGCTTAGACGGGACTAACTATGGCTACACCTTC
CASSLDGTNYGYTF
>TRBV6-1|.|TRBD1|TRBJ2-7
TGTGCCAGCAGTGACCGGGACAGGGGTGAGCAGTACTTC
CASSDRDRGEQYF
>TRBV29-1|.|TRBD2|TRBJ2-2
TGCAGCGCCCTAACTAGCGAGAGCGGGGAGCTGTTTTTT
CSALTSESGELFF
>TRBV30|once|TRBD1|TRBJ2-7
TGTGCCTGGATGAAGGGAACCAGGTCCGGGACAGTCTCCTACGAGCAGTACTTC
CAWMKGTRSGTVSYEQYF
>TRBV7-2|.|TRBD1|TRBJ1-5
TGTGCCAGCAGCCCCCAAAGGGGGCTGAATCAGCCCCAGCATTTT
CASSPQRGLNQPQHF
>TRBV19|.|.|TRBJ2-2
TGTGCCAGTAGTATAAACGCGGAAACCGGGGAGCTGTTTTTT
CASSINAETGELFF
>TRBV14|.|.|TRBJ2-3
TGTGCCAGCAGCCGCCGGGACAATTGGTACGCAGATACGCAGTATTTT
CASSRRDNWYADTQYF
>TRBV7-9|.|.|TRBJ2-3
TGTGCCAGCAGCGGCCGACTCCCGACAGATACGCAGTATTTT
CASSGRLPTDTQYF
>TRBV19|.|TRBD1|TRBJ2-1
TGTGCCAGTAGTATGGGACAGGGGTGGGATCGGGGCACGAACAATGAGCAGTTCTTC
CASSMGQGWDRGTNNEQFF